The 32 T cell receptor beta chains given below trace back to one sample, sequenced in a study of blood T cell repertoires in COVID-19. Only in-frame clones appear in the TCRdb table, and some are missing; sequencing was by immunoSEQ multiplex PCR. The sample consists of 100,000 to 150,000 clones, 88% of them appearing once. The source material was peripheral blood. These receptors came from a human donor in a cohort sampled during active COVID-19.

To note about this clone: A junction boundary mismatches the germline segment, possibly from a read error. This chain joins TRBV6-5 and TRBJ2-7, with D perhaps matching TRBD2 (6 bases). This CDR3 has 12 residues. Germline assignment: CDR1 MNHEY and CDR2 SVGAGI. The CDR3 DNA reads as TGTGCCAGCAGTTCCGCCGGGGGTAGCGCGGACTTC. Amino acids: CASSSAGGSADF.

Worth noting for this clone: A junction end diverges from the germline sequence, so it may reflect a read error. The sample has other DNA sequences that encode this CDR3 too. This chain's CDR3 is CASSSTGTGVTGELFF. DNA for the CDR3: TGTGCTAGCAGCTCAACCGGGACAGGGGTCACCGGGGAGCTGTTTTTT. The V gene is TRBV7-7, the J gene TRBJ2-2, with 10 bases matching TRBD1. CDR1 SSHAT and CDR2 FNYEAQ come from the germline V gene (reference sequence). The CDR3 is made up of 16 amino acids. Full variable domain (outside the CDR3, taken from reference TRBV7-7 and TRBJ2-2): GAGVSQSPRYKVTKRGQDVTLRCDPISSHATLYWYQQALGQGPEFLTYFNYEAQPDKSGLPSDRFSAERPEGSISTLTIQRTEQRDSAMYRCASSSTGTGVTGELFFGEGSRLTVL.

The rearrangement uses TRBV7-2 and TRBJ2-5, with 10 positions matching TRBD2. V was clipped by 5 bases and J by 3 bases; unmatched bases: 3. There are 14 residues in the CDR3. Looked up from germline, CDR1 is SGHTA and CDR2 is FQGNSA. DNA of the CDR3: TGTGCCAGCAGCGGACTAGCGGTAAAAGAGACCCAGTACTTC. Its protein product is CASSGLAVKETQYF. Looking up the rest from reference TRBV7-2 and TRBJ2-5 gives the full variable domain: GAGVSQSPSNKVTEKGKDVELRCDPISGHTALYWYRQSLGQGLEFLIYFQGNSAPDKSGLPSDRFSAERTGGSVSTLTIQRTQQEDSAVYLCASSGLAVKETQYFGPGTRLLVL.

This rearrangement joins TRBV12-3 or TRBV12-4 to TRBJ2-5, with 8 bases aligning to TRBD1. CDR3 length: 13 amino acids. With V trimmed by 6 bases and J by 5 bases, 5 bases remained unmatched. The CDR3 here is CASSRQGRETQYF. The CDR3 DNA reads as TGTGCCAGCAGCCGACAGGGGAGGGAGACCCAGTACTTC.

The rearrangement links TRBV5-1 to TRBJ2-7; 8 bases agree with TRBD2. V gave up 6 bases and J gave up 4 bases; unmatched junction bases: 9. This CDR3 has 14 amino acids. Per the germline V gene, CDR1 is SGHRS and CDR2 is YFSETQ. For the CDR3, the DNA is TGCGCCAGCACCCCCGGGGGGGCCCAGTACGAGCAGTACTTC. Protein product: CASTPGGAQYEQYF.

This clone was seen a single time. The chain carries TRBV2 and TRBJ1-6; D gene uncertain. Germline V gives CDR1 SNHLY, CDR2 FYNNEI. CDR3 size: 14 residues. V lost 7 bases to trimming and J lost 3 bases, with 10 bases between them. CDR3 sequence (DNA): TGTGCCAGCAATCCGGGTGGCTATAATTCACCCCTCCACTTT. Residues: CASNPGGYNSPLHF. Complete variable domain (other parts from reference TRBV2 and TRBJ1-6): EPEVTQTPSHQVTQMGQEVILRCVPISNHLYFYWYRQILGQKVEFLVSFYNNEISEKSEIFDDQFSVERPDGSNFTLKIRSTKLEDSAMYFCASNPGGYNSPLHFGNGTRLTVT.

This CDR3 is CASSYSSGRDTGELFF. The CDR3 DNA is TGTGCCAGCAGTTACAGTAGCGGGAGGGACACCGGGGAGCTGTTTTTT. This chain links TRBV6-6 with TRBJ2-2, with 11 bases identical to TRBD2. J was trimmed by 3 bases and V by 2 bases; bases with no gene match: 2. The CDR3 is 16 amino acids. Germline-derived CDR1 and CDR2 are MNHNY and SVGAGI (reference sequence).

The chain joins TRBV30 to TRBJ2-4; D call uncertain. Germline CDR1 and CDR2: GTSNPN and SVGIG (reference sequence). CDR3 size: 12 residues. Trimming shortened V by 1 base and J by 6 bases, and 7 bases separated the two germline ends. CDR3 region: CAWSGSLNIQYF. In DNA form, the CDR3 reads TGTGCCTGGAGTGGTAGCCTAAACATTCAGTACTTC.

This chain links TRBV2 with TRBJ2-5; TRBD1 matches 7 bases. The CDR3 sequence is 16 residues long. Germline V gene data show CDR1 as SNHLY and CDR2 as FYNNEI. Unmatched junction bases numbered 17, after V lost 6 bases and J lost 7 bases. CDR3: CASSRIYGTESGTQYF. The CDR3 nucleotides read TGTGCCAGCAGCCGCATCTACGGGACAGAAAGTGGGACCCAGTACTTC.

The rearrangement uses TRBV6-5 and TRBJ1-5; 7 bases line up with TRBD1. The CDR3 loop spans 14 amino acids. After removal of 0 bases from V and 6 bases from J, the junction contained 2 bases not matched to a gene. CDR1 and CDR2 from the germline V gene are MNHEY and SVGAGI. CDR3 sequence: CASSYSTGTQPQHF. The CDR3 DNA reads as TGTGCCAGCAGTTACTCGACAGGGACTCAGCCCCAGCATTTT.

The chain combines TRBV6-5 with TRBJ2-1; 7 bases map to TRBD2. Germline V gene data show CDR1 as MNHEY and CDR2 as SVGAGI. The junction had 10 bases not matched to a gene; V was cut back by 6 bases and J by 5 bases. The CDR3 consists of 15 residues. CDR3 sequence (DNA): TGTGCCAGCAGCTATTTAGCGGGTTGGGACAATGAGCAGTTCTTC. This gives the protein CASSYLAGWDNEQFF.

This sequence joins TRBV7-9 and TRBJ1-1; D not certain. CDR3 length equals 17 residues. V was trimmed by 1 base and J by 0 bases, leaving 15 bases between them. The germline CDR1 and CDR2 sequences are SEHNR and FQNEAQ (reference sequence). The CDR3, as DNA: TGTGCCAGCAGCTTAGTGAGGGATACTACCTTGAACACTGAAGCTTTCTTT. Amino acids: CASSLVRDTTLNTEAFF.

This clone was counted a few times. The chain carries TRBV23-1 and TRBJ1-2; D not resolved. TRBV23-1 is an ORF for which the function is uncertain. V gave up 1 base and J gave up 8 bases, with 14 bases separating them. This CDR3 is 14 amino acids long. As DNA, the CDR3 is TGCGCCAGCAGTCAATGGCCGCGGGGTTACGGCTACACCTTC. It translates to CASSQWPRGYGYTF.

In this sample, this clone turned up a few times. The CDR3 reads CASSLVDGANVLTF. DNA for the CDR3: TGCGCCAGCAGCCTAGTAGATGGGGCCAACGTCCTGACTTTC. The rearrangement links TRBV4-1 to TRBJ2-6; D not resolved. With 4 bases removed from V and 3 bases from J, the gap between germline ends came to 7 bases. CDR1 MGHRA and CDR2 YSYEKL come from the germline V gene. The CDR3 loop spans 14 amino acids.

The rearrangement joins TRBV7-9 to TRBJ1-2; 8 bases map to TRBD1. There are 14 residues in the CDR3. Germline CDR1 is SEHNR and CDR2 is FQNEAQ (reference sequence). V was pared by 2 bases and J by 5 bases, with 4 bases of the junction left unmatched. The chain's CDR3 is CASSLTTGAYGYTF. The CDR3, as DNA: TGTGCCAGCAGCTTAACGACAGGGGCTTATGGCTACACCTTC.

This clone was detected only once. The chain employs TRBV5-1 and TRBJ2-5; 8 nucleotides match TRBD2. The germline CDR1 and CDR2 sequences are SGHRS and YFSETQ. V dropped 4 bases and J dropped 5; count of bases not matched to a gene: 10. CDR3 length equals 15 residues. The CDR3 spells CASSPAGVGGETQYF. CDR3 in DNA: TGCGCCAGCAGCCCAGCGGGAGTGGGAGGGGAGACCCAGTACTTC.

The chain has TRBV30 and TRBJ2-4; 8 bases agree with TRBD2. This CDR3 comprises 14 residues. Germline CDR1 reads GTSNPN; CDR2 reads SVGIG (reference sequence). The junction had 6 bases not matched to a gene; V was cut back by 2 bases and J by 6 bases. The CDR3 nucleotides are TGTGCCTGGAGTCGCGGGGGGCACGGAAACATTCAGTACTTC. Translating gives CAWSRGGHGNIQYF.

CDR3 residues: CASSARTDQETQYF. The CDR3 region has the DNA TGTGCCAGCAGCGCCCGGACAGACCAAGAGACCCAGTACTTC. J is TRBJ2-5 and V is TRBV7-9; weak D call: TRBD1 (6 bases). Trimming stripped 5 bases from V and 0 bases from J, with 10 bases between. Germline V gene data show CDR1 as SEHNR and CDR2 as FQNEAQ (reference sequence). The CDR3 totals 14 residues.

V and J are TRBV2 and TRBJ2-7; D possibly corresponds to TRBD2 (6 bases). CDR1 and CDR2 from the germline V gene are SNHLY and FYNNEI. The V end lost 4 bases, the J end lost 0 bases, and 16 bases lay between the germline ends. The CDR3 covers 16 residues. The chain's CDR3 is CASSATISGSSYEQYF. The CDR3, as DNA: TGTGCCAGCAGTGCCACGATAAGCGGGTCCTCCTACGAGCAGTACTTC.

CDR3 protein: CASTRTGPTDTQYF. The CDR3 DNA sequence: TGTGCCAGCACCCGGACAGGCCCTACAGATACGCAGTATTTT. The V gene is TRBV28, the J gene TRBJ2-3; the match to TRBD1 covers 7 bases. The CDR3 consists of 14 residues. Germline V gives CDR1 MDHEN, CDR2 SYDVKM. J gave up 3 bases and V 7 bases, and 7 bases lay outside the gene matches.

The rearrangement links TRBV7-2 to TRBJ1-2; 8 bases align to TRBD1. Germline CDR1 is SGHTA and CDR2 is FQGNSA. The CDR3 loop spans 16 amino acids. The junction had 12 bases not matched to a gene; V was cut back by 5 bases and J by 4 bases. CDR3: CASSPIGTGYPYGYTF. CDR3 nucleotides: TGTGCCAGCAGCCCTATCGGGACAGGATACCCCTATGGCTACACCTTC.

The chain recombines TRBV5-6 with TRBJ2-7; the match to TRBD2 covers 7 bases. The length of the CDR3 is 13 residues. The V and J ends lost 7 bases and 4 bases, in that order; junction bases with no gene match: 8. Germline loops: CDR1 SGHDT, CDR2 YYEEEE. This chain's CDR3 is CASSLGTIYEQYF. CDR3 nucleotide sequence: TGTGCCAGCTCGCTCGGGACTATATACGAGCAGTACTTC.

This clone was observed a few times. This chain links TRBV4-1 with TRBJ2-1; TRBD2 might be the D (6 bases). Germline-derived CDR1 and CDR2 are MGHRA and YSYEKL. The V and J ends lost 0 bases and 0 bases respectively, with 6 bases between them. This CDR3 has 15 residues. The CDR3 DNA is TGCGCCAGCAGCCAAGAGGAGGGCTCCTACAATGAGCAGTTCTTC. It yields the protein CASSQEEGSYNEQFF.

J is TRBJ2-3 and V is TRBV28; 7 bases agree with TRBD1. Germline assignment: CDR1 MDHEN and CDR2 SYDVKM. V lost 7 bases and J lost 2; bases outside the gene matches: 6. CDR3 length: 14 amino acids. The CDR3 reads CASIRTGLTDTQYF. Here the CDR3 DNA reads TGTGCCAGCATCCGGACAGGCCTCACAGATACGCAGTATTTT.

The J gene is TRBJ2-3, the V gene TRBV7-9; tentative D call: TRBD2 (6 bases). CDR3 length: 13 amino acids. V was clipped by 1 base and J by 11 bases, with 13 bases between them. Germline-derived CDR1 and CDR2 are SEHNR and FQNEAQ (reference sequence). The DNA for the CDR3 is TGTGCCAGCAGCTTAGGGTCTCCCGGGGGGCAGTATTTT. Its translation is CASSLGSPGGQYF.

The chain carries TRBV9 and TRBJ2-1, with 7 bases fitting TRBD2. This CDR3 is built from 15 residues. J gave up 4 bases and V 3 bases, and 7 bases lay outside the gene matches. Germline V gene data show CDR1 as SGDLS and CDR2 as YYNGEE. The CDR3 DNA reads TGTGCCAGCAGCGCTTCGGGGGGTGTATACAATGAGCAGTTCTTC. Translated, it gives CASSASGGVYNEQFF.

The chain employs TRBV11-2 and TRBJ2-7; 7 bases fit TRBD1. Germline V gene data show CDR1 as SGHAT and CDR2 as FQNNGV. This CDR3 is built from 14 residues. V was clipped by 5 bases and J by 3 bases; unmatched bases: 7. The CDR3 here is CASSIDRESYEQYF. For the CDR3, the DNA is TGTGCCAGCAGCATCGACAGGGAAAGCTACGAGCAGTACTTC.

V is TRBV13 and J is TRBJ2-7, with 8 nucleotides matching TRBD2. CDR1 and CDR2 from the germline V gene are PRHDT and FYEKMQ (reference sequence). The CDR3 spans 17 residues. J gave up 4 bases and V 2 bases, and 13 bases lay outside the gene matches. The CDR3 nucleotides read TGTGCCAGCAGCTTAATTAGGGAGACGGGGGGGAGATACGAGCAGTACTTC. It codes for CASSLIRETGGRYEQYF. Filled out from reference TRBV13 and TRBJ2-7, the complete variable domain reads AAGVIQSPRHLIKEKRETATLKCYPIPRHDTVYWYQQGPGQDPQFLISFYEKMQSDKGSIPDRFSAQQFSDYHSELNMSSLELGDSALYFCASSLIRETGGRYEQYFGPGTRLTVT.

The chain has TRBV6-5 and TRBJ2-7; TRBD2 matches at 10 bases. J was trimmed by 5 bases and V by 6 bases; bases with no gene match: 7. This CDR3 spans 14 amino acids. Germline assignment: CDR1 MNHEY and CDR2 SVGAGI. CDR3 sequence reads: CASRYSGGYNEQYF. For the CDR3, the DNA is TGTGCCAGCAGATATAGCGGGGGGTATAACGAGCAGTACTTC.

V and J are TRBV5-6 and TRBJ2-7; D perhaps matches TRBD2 (5 bases). Germline values: CDR1 SGHDT, CDR2 YYEEEE. V shed 0 bases and J shed 2 bases, with 12 bases lying between them. The CDR3 loop spans 15 amino acids. This chain's CDR3 is CASSLGIAQAYEQYF. For the CDR3, the DNA is TGTGCCAGCAGCTTGGGAATAGCGCAAGCCTACGAGCAGTACTTC.

The rearrangement links TRBV11-2 to TRBJ1-3, with D perhaps matching TRBD1 (6 bases). V lost 0 bases, J lost 2 bases, and 8 bases lay in between. This CDR3 has 15 amino acids. Germline V lookup: CDR1 SGHAT, CDR2 FQNNGV. CDR3 loop: CASSLEGAPGNTIYF. Written as DNA, the CDR3 is TGTGCCAGCAGCTTAGAGGGGGCTCCTGGAAACACCATATATTTT.

V is TRBV27 and J is TRBJ1-2; no clear D gene. V was pared by 0 bases and J by 4 bases, with 12 bases between. The germline gives CDR1 MNHEY, CDR2 SMNVEV (reference sequence). The CDR3 has 15 amino acids. The CDR3 sequence is CASSLSPQKFYGYTF. CDR3 nucleotide sequence: TGTGCCAGCAGTTTATCGCCACAGAAATTCTATGGCTACACCTTC.